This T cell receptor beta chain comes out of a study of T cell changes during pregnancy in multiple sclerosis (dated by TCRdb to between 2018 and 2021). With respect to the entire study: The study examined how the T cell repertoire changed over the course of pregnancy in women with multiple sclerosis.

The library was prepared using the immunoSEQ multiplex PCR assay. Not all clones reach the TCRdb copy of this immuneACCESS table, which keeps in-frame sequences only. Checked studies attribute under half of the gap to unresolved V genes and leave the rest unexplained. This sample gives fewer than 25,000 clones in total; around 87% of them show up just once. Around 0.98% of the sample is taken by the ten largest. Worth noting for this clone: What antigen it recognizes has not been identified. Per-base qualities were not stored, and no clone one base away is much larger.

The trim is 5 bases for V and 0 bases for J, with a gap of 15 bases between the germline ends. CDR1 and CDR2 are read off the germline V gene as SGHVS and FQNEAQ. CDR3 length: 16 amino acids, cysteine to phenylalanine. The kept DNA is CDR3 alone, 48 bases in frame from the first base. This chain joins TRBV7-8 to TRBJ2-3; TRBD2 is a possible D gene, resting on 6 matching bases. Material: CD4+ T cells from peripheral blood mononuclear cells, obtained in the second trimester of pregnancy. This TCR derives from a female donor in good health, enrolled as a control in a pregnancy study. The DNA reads TGTGCCAGCAGCCACGTCCAGCGGGCGAGCACAGATACGCAGTATTTT. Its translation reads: CASSHVQRASTDTQYF. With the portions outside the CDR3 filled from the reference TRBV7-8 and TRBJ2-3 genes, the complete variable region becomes GAGVSQSPRYKVAKRGQDVALRCDPISGHVSLFWYQQALGQGPEFLTYFQNEAQLDKSGLPSDRFFAERPEGSVSTLKIQRTQQEDSAVYLCASSHVQRASTDTQYFGPGTRLTVL.